These 9 T cell receptor beta chains were all obtained from the same sample, sequenced in a study of blood T cell repertoires in COVID-19. Only in-frame clones appear in the TCRdb table, and some are missing; sequencing was by immunoSEQ multiplex PCR. The table shows 100,000 or so clones, with around 84% occurring only once. Material: peripheral blood. The receptor source for this set is an older man with active or convalescent COVID-19.

The rearrangement joins TRBV7-2 to TRBJ2-3; TRBD2 agrees at 16 bases. CDR3 size: 16 residues. Germline-derived CDR1 and CDR2 are SGHTA and FQGNSA. After removal of 3 bases from V and 5 bases from J, the junction contained 2 bases not matched to a gene. CDR3 sequence: CASSLGLAGGQDTQYF. The CDR3 DNA follows: TGTGCCAGCAGCTTGGGACTAGCGGGGGGGCAAGATACGCAGTATTTT.

This clone was seen just once. The chain recombines TRBV24-1 with TRBJ1-2; D gene unclear. The CDR3 sequence is 13 residues long. Germline loops: CDR1 KGHDR, CDR2 SFDVKD. V dropped 3 bases and J dropped 7 bases, with 11 bases sitting between them. The CDR3 DNA reads TGTGCCACCAGTGATGCCTCATGGAGTGGCTACACCTTC. It codes for CATSDASWSGYTF.

The chain employs TRBV28 and TRBJ1-2; 7 bases agree with TRBD1. The V segment lost 5 bases and the J segment 3 bases; nucleotides outside the gene matches: 3. CDR3 length equals 13 residues. Germline V gives CDR1 MDHEN, CDR2 SYDVKM. The CDR3 DNA is TGTGCCAGCAGTCTCGGGACAGACTATGGCTACACCTTC. The encoded protein is CASSLGTDYGYTF.

The chain carries TRBV7-2 and TRBJ2-5, with a weak D call TRBD2 (5 bases). Germline loops: CDR1 SGHTA, CDR2 FQGNSA. The CDR3 has 14 amino acids. With 1 base removed from V and 5 bases from J, the gap between germline ends came to 11 bases. CDR3 in amino acids: CASSLERRWETQYF. CDR3 DNA sequence: TGTGCCAGCAGCTTAGAGCGGAGGTGGGAGACCCAGTACTTC.

The count of this clone is one. The V call is TRBV2, the J call TRBJ2-3, with TRBD2 matching over 11 bases. With 7 bases clipped from V and 2 bases from J, the junction kept 5 bases outside the gene matches. The germline CDR1 and CDR2 sequences are SNHLY and FYNNEI. CDR3 size: 15 residues. The CDR3 DNA sequence: TGTGCCAGCACCGTAGCGGGGGGGTTCACAGATACGCAGTATTTT. Translated: CASTVAGGFTDTQYF. The whole variable domain, filled in from reference TRBV2 and TRBJ2-3, reads EPEVTQTPSHQVTQMGQEVILRCVPISNHLYFYWYRQILGQKVEFLVSFYNNEISEKSEIFDDQFSVERPDGSNFTLKIRSTKLEDSAMYFCASTVAGGFTDTQYFGPGTRLTVL.

The rearrangement links TRBV7-3 to TRBJ2-3; tentatively, D is TRBD2 (6 bases). The CDR3 extends over 14 amino acids. Germline lookup yields CDR1 SGHTA and CDR2 FQGTGA. V lost 5 bases and J 5 bases, leaving 14 bases between the germline ends. The DNA of the CDR3 is TGTGCCAGCAGCCCGGAGGGGACCCGAGATACGCAGTATTTT. It specifies CASSPEGTRDTQYF.

This clone was observed a single time. The chain has TRBV18 and TRBJ1-6; TRBD1 might be the D (6 bases). This CDR3 comprises 13 residues. Germline V gene sequence: CDR1 KGHSH, CDR2 LQKENI. Trimming shortened V by 3 bases and J by 11 bases, and 11 bases separated the two germline ends. This CDR3 is CASSPDRNTPLHF. CDR3 DNA sequence: TGTGCCAGCTCACCTGACAGGAACACACCCCTCCACTTT.

V and J are TRBV20-1 and TRBJ1-3; D is undetermined. Per germline, CDR1 DFQATT and CDR2 SNEGSKA (reference sequence). Trimming removed 3 bases from V and 2 bases from J, with 8 bases in between. The CDR3 runs to 13 residues. The CDR3 bases are TGCAGTGCTAGTCCCGGGGCTGGAAACACCATATATTTT. Translated, it gives CSASPGAGNTIYF.

V is TRBV7-2 and J is TRBJ2-6; 7 bases match TRBD2. The CDR3 spans 16 residues. CDR1 and CDR2 (germline): SGHTA, FQGNSA. V was clipped by 5 bases and J by 2 bases; unmatched bases: 6. This chain's CDR3 is CASSALTSAGANVLTF. The CDR3, as DNA: TGTGCCAGCAGCGCGTTAACTAGCGCTGGGGCCAACGTCCTGACTTTC. Looking up the rest from reference TRBV7-2 and TRBJ2-6 gives the full variable domain: GAGVSQSPSNKVTEKGKDVELRCDPISGHTALYWYRQSLGQGLEFLIYFQGNSAPDKSGLPSDRFSAERTGGSVSTLTIQRTQQEDSAVYLCASSALTSAGANVLTFGAGSRLTVL.